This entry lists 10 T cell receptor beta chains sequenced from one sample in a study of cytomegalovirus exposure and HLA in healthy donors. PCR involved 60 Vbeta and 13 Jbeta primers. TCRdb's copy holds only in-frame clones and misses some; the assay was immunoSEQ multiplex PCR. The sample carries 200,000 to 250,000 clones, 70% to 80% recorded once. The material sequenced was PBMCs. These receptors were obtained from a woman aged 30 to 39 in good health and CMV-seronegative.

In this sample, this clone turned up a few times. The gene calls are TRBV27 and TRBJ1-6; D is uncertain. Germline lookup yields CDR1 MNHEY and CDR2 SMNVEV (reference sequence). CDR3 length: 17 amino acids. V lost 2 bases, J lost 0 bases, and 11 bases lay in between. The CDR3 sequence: CASSLAWADSYNSPLHF. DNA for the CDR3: TGTGCCAGCAGTTTAGCGTGGGCAGACTCCTATAATTCACCCCTCCACTTT.

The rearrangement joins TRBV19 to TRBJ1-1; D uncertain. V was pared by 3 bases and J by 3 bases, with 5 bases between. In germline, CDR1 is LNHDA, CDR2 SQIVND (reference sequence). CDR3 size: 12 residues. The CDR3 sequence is CASSIPDTEAFF. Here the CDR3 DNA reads TGTGCCAGTAGTATTCCGGACACTGAAGCTTTCTTT.

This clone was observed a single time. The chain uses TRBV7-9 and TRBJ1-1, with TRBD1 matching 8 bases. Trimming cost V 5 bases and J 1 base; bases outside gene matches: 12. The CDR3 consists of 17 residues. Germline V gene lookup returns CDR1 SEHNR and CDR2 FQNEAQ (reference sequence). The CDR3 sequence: CASSTRGQGGGNTEAFF. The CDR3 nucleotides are TGTGCCAGCAGCACCCGTGGACAGGGCGGCGGGAACACTGAAGCTTTCTTT.

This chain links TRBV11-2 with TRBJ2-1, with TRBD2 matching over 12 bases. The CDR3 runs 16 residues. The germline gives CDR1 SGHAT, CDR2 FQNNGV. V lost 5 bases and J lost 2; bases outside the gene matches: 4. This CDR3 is CASSLLAGGAYNEQFF. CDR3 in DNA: TGTGCCAGCAGCCTCCTAGCGGGAGGGGCCTACAATGAGCAGTTCTTC.

This chain's CDR3 is CASSRAGVPYNEQFF. In nucleotides, the CDR3 is TGTGCCAGTAGTAGAGCGGGAGTCCCCTACAATGAGCAGTTCTTC. The chain joins TRBV19 to TRBJ2-1, with 8 nucleotides matching TRBD2. This CDR3 is 15 amino acids long. The V segment lost 4 bases and the J segment 2 bases; nucleotides outside the gene matches: 4. CDR1 is LNHDA, CDR2 SQIVND, per germline (reference sequence).

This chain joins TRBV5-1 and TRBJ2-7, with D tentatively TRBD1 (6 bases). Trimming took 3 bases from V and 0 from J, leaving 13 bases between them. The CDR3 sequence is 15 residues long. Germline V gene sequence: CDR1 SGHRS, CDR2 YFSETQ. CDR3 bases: TGCGCCAGCAGCTCCGGACAGCCCAGCTCCTACGAGCAGTACTTC. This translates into CASSSGQPSSYEQYF.

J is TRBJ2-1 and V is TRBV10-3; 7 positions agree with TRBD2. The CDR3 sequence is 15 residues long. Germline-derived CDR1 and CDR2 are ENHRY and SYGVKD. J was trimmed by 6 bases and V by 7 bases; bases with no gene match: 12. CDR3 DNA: TGTGCCATCACACCCGGACTAGACTTAATCAATGAGCAGTTCTTC. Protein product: CAITPGLDLINEQFF.

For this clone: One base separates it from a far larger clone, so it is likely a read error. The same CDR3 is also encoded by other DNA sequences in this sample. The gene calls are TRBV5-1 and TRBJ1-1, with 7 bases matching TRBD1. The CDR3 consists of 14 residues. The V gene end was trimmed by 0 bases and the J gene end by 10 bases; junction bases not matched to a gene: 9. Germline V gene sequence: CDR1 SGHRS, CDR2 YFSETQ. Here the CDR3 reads CASSLVTGALGAFF. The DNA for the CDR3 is TGCGCCAGCAGCTTGGTAACAGGGGCTTTGGGAGCTTTCTTT.

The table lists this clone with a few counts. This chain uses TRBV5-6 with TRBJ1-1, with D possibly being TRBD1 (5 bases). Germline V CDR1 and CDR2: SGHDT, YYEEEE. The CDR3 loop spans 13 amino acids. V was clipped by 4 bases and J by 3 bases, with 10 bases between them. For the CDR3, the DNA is TGTGCCAGCAGCGCACAGGTGGACACTGAAGCTTTCTTT. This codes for CASSAQVDTEAFF. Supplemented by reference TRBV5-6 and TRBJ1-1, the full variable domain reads DAGVTQSPTHLIKTRGQQVTLRCSPKSGHDTVSWYQQALGQGPQFIFQYYEEEERQRGNFPDRFSGHQFPNYSSELNVNALLLGDSALYLCASSAQVDTEAFFGQGTRLTVV.

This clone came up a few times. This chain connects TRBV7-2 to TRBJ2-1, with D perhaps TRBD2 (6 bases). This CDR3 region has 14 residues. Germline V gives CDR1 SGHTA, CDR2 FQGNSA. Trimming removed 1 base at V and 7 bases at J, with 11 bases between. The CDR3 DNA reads TGTGCCAGCAGCTTAGTGAAGGGACTTAATGAGCAGTTCTTC. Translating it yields CASSLVKGLNEQFF.